This T cell receptor beta chain was observed in a study of cytomegalovirus exposure and HLA in healthy donors. Study-level background: The 100 million to 120 million unique TCR beta sequences, from roughly 170 million T cells, were found by an earlier analysis. Study-wide points: The study listed some 160 cytomegalovirus-associated TCR beta chains.

The germline CDR1 and CDR2 sequences are SGHTA and FQGTGA. V lost 3 bases and J lost 5; bases outside the gene matches: 4. The CDR3 has 14 amino acids. For this clone: Its antigen is unknown.

Researchers ran the PCR with 60 Vbeta and 13 Jbeta primers. Sequencing used immunoSEQ multiplex PCR; TCRdb keeps in-frame clones, though not all of them. The table shows approximately 150,000 clones, with 66% occurring only once. The sample consisted of PBMCs. V gene TRBV7-3 combines with J gene TRBJ2-7, with TRBD1 matching 10 bases. The sequence came from a woman aged 55-75 years in good health and CMV-seronegative. DNA of the CDR3: TGTGCCAGCAGCTTGGGGACAGGGGTTCACGAGCAGTACTTC. Protein product: CASSLGTGVHEQYF.